Following are 29 T cell receptor beta chains from one sample sequenced in a study of T cell responses to AZD1222 COVID-19 vaccine. TCRdb's table, derived via immunoSEQ multiplex PCR, lists solely in-frame clones and lacks some. The repertoire holds around 100,000 clones, more than 85% seen once, with 1% to 1.5% in the top ten. This material consisted of peripheral blood, taken on day 0 of AZD1222 vaccination. The receptors stem from an adult in good health.

The gene calls are TRBV30 and TRBJ1-2; D gene unclear. The CDR3 is 12 amino acids. Trimming left V 0 bases short and J 8 bases short, with 10 bases between. Germline V CDR1 and CDR2: GTSNPN, SVGIG (reference sequence). This chain's CDR3 is CAWSVGFLGYTF. In DNA, the CDR3 is TGTGCCTGGAGTGTCGGTTTTCTAGGCTACACCTTC.

The chain combines TRBV28 with TRBJ2-3, with 10 bases that match TRBD1. The trim removed 3 bases at V and 3 bases at J, leaving 3 bases unmatched. CDR3 size: 15 residues. CDR1 and CDR2 from the germline V gene are MDHEN and SYDVKM. CDR3 in DNA: TGTGCCAGCAGTTTCGGGACAGGGGAGACAGATACGCAGTATTTT. This encodes CASSFGTGETDTQYF. Combining the CDR3 with reference TRBV28 and TRBJ2-3 gives the whole variable domain DVKVTQSSRYLVKRTGEKVFLECVQDMDHENMFWYRQDPGLGLRLIYFSYDVKMKEKGDIPEGYSVSREKKERFSLILESASTNQTSMYLCASSFGTGETDTQYFGPGTRLTVL.

In nucleotides, the CDR3 is TGTGCCAGCAGTTCCCGGGAGGGCCTTGAAGCTTTCTTT. As protein: CASSSREGLEAFF. The chain recombines TRBV11-3 with TRBJ1-1; no clear D. The CDR3 spans 13 residues. Trimming removed 6 bases at V and 7 bases at J, with 15 bases between. Germline V gene lookup returns CDR1 SGHNT and CDR2 YENEEA.

The chain links TRBV10-3 to TRBJ1-5; TRBD1 aligns across 9 bases. The CDR3 contains 15 residues. Germline V CDR1 and CDR2: ENHRY, SYGVKD. V shed 3 bases and J 6 bases; nucleotides not matched to a gene: 6. CDR3 region: CAISDATGGSQPQHF. DNA for the CDR3: TGTGCCATCAGTGACGCGACAGGGGGAAGTCAGCCCCAGCATTTT.

The chain uses TRBV28 and TRBJ2-2; D gene uncertain. The V gene lost 5 bases and the J gene lost 6 bases, with 16 bases spanning the gap. The CDR3 is 15 amino acids. Germline assignment: CDR1 MDHEN and CDR2 SYDVKM. The CDR3 DNA reads as TGTGCCAGCAGTCCGTGGTACCAAGACGCCGGGGAGCTGTTTTTT. This sequence encodes CASSPWYQDAGELFF.

The table lists this clone with a count of one. The chain links TRBV7-2 to TRBJ1-1, with D unresolved. V lost 1 base to trimming and J lost 0 bases, with 9 bases between them. This CDR3 spans 15 amino acids. The V gene's germline CDR1 is SGHTA and CDR2 FQGNSA. Here the CDR3 DNA reads TGTGCCAGCAGCTTAGGACCTCACATGAACACTGAAGCTTTCTTT. The encoded protein is CASSLGPHMNTEAFF.

J is TRBJ1-4 and V is TRBV7-2; no definite D call. V lost 3 bases and J lost 4, with 3 bases in between. This CDR3 is built from 12 residues. The germline gives CDR1 SGHTA, CDR2 FQGNSA. The CDR3 nucleotides read TGTGCCAGCAGCTTTGATAATGAAAAACTGTTTTTT. Translating gives CASSFDNEKLFF. Together with reference TRBV7-2 and TRBJ1-4, the CDR3 gives the full variable domain: GAGVSQSPSNKVTEKGKDVELRCDPISGHTALYWYRQSLGQGLEFLIYFQGNSAPDKSGLPSDRFSAERTGGSVSTLTIQRTQQEDSAVYLCASSFDNEKLFFGSGTQLSVL.

The genes are TRBV11-3 and TRBJ2-7; D remains ambiguous. The germline CDR1 and CDR2 sequences are SGHNT and YENEEA. CDR3 length equals 14 residues. Trimming took 5 bases from V and 0 from J, leaving 11 bases between them. CDR3: CASSPRRSSYEQYF. In DNA, the CDR3 is TGTGCCAGCAGCCCGAGACGTTCCTCCTACGAGCAGTACTTC.

The V gene is TRBV6-6, the J gene TRBJ1-3; TRBD1 agrees at 7 bases. CDR1 MNHNY and CDR2 SVGAGI come from the germline V gene (reference sequence). The CDR3 spans 14 residues. The V segment lost 4 bases and the J segment 4 bases; nucleotides outside the gene matches: 4. In DNA form, the CDR3 reads TGTGCCAGCAGTTTTACAGGGGAGGGAAACACCATATATTTT. Residues: CASSFTGEGNTIYF.

The rearrangement uses TRBV19 and TRBJ2-2; possible D gene TRBD2, 6 bases. Deletions cut 3 bases from V and 1 base from J, with 9 bases between. The CDR3 consists of 15 residues. Germline CDR1 is LNHDA and CDR2 is SQIVND (reference sequence). The CDR3: CASSIRRENTGELFF. The DNA of the CDR3 is TGTGCCAGTAGTATCAGGAGGGAGAACACCGGGGAGCTGTTTTTT.

The gene calls are TRBV2 and TRBJ1-5; no firm D call. The CDR3 consists of 13 residues. The ends were cut back, 3 bases at V and 6 bases at J, with 9 bases in the middle. Germline CDR1 SNHLY, CDR2 FYNNEI. CDR3 protein: CASSELDFQPQHF. The CDR3 DNA reads TGTGCCAGCAGTGAGTTAGATTTTCAGCCCCAGCATTTT.

The chain uses TRBV24-1 and TRBJ2-6, with unresolved D. Germline CDR1 is KGHDR and CDR2 is SFDVKD. The CDR3 covers 16 residues. The germline V and J ends were trimmed by 6 bases and 0 bases, with 11 bases remaining between them. DNA for the CDR3: TGTGCCACCAGTCGGGTCACACGCTCTGGGGCCAACGTCCTGACTTTC. Residues: CATSRVTRSGANVLTF.

V usage is TRBV6-1 and J usage is TRBJ2-5, with 10 bases identical to TRBD2. The ends lost 1 base at V and 0 bases at J; junction bases unmatched: 5. CDR3 size: 17 residues. Germline-derived CDR1 and CDR2 are MNHNS and SASEGT. The CDR3 reads CASSEGVSGGYQETQYF. CDR3 bases: TGTGCCAGCAGTGAAGGCGTTAGCGGGGGGTACCAAGAGACCCAGTACTTC.

The rearrangement joins TRBV27 to TRBJ1-2; 9 bases fit TRBD1. There are 15 residues in the CDR3. Germline V gives CDR1 MNHEY, CDR2 SMNVEV (reference sequence). The trim removed 4 bases at V and 2 bases at J, leaving 5 bases unmatched. The chain's CDR3 is CASSSLGTGNYGYTF. Written as DNA, the CDR3 is TGTGCCAGCAGTTCCCTGGGGACAGGGAACTATGGCTACACCTTC.

The genes are TRBV25-1 and TRBJ1-4, with a possible D match to TRBD1 (6 bases). The CDR3 runs 14 residues. The germline CDR1 and CDR2 sequences are MGHDK and SYGVNS. Between the trimmed V and J ends, which lost 3 bases and 2 bases, there was a span of 7 bases. This chain's CDR3 is CASSDQGTNEKLFF. The CDR3 DNA reads as TGTGCCAGCAGTGATCAGGGGACTAATGAAAAACTGTTTTTT.

The V call is TRBV7-3, the J call TRBJ2-3; D not resolved. The CDR3 has 14 residues. Germline lookup yields CDR1 SGHTA and CDR2 FQGTGA. The V end lost 0 bases, the J end lost 2 bases, and 6 bases lay between the germline ends. The chain's CDR3 is CASSLTPNTDTQYF. CDR3 coding DNA: TGTGCCAGCAGCTTAACCCCGAACACAGATACGCAGTATTTT.

The rearrangement links TRBV19 to TRBJ1-5; a weak D match, TRBD1 (5 bases). Trimming stripped 4 bases from V and 5 bases from J, with 6 bases between. Germline CDR1 is LNHDA and CDR2 is SQIVND (reference sequence). The CDR3 spans 12 residues. The CDR3 DNA follows: TGTGCCAGTAGTACGGGACATCAGCCCCAGCATTTT. It is translated as CASSTGHQPQHF.

This chain connects TRBV7-2 to TRBJ2-2; D tentatively reads TRBD1 or TRBD2 (6 bases each). CDR1 is SGHTA and CDR2 is FQGNSA in the germline V gene. V was shortened by 6 bases and J by 5 bases, with 19 bases between the two germline ends. The CDR3 consists of 16 residues. CDR3 DNA sequence: TGTGCCAGCAGATACCTCGTCGGGGGCGGGACCGGGGAGCTGTTTTTT. This translates into CASRYLVGGGTGELFF. The variable domain in full, completed from reference TRBV7-2 and TRBJ2-2, reads GAGVSQSPSNKVTEKGKDVELRCDPISGHTALYWYRQSLGQGLEFLIYFQGNSAPDKSGLPSDRFSAERTGGSVSTLTIQRTQQEDSAVYLCASRYLVGGGTGELFFGEGSRLTVL.

V and J are TRBV4-3 and TRBJ1-1, with a possible D match to TRBD1 (5 bases). The CDR3 contains 15 residues. V shed 1 base and J shed 2 bases, with 11 bases lying between them. Germline-derived CDR1 and CDR2 are LGHNA and YSLEER. CDR3 nucleotides: TGCGCCAGCAGCCAAGCCCAAAGGGGAAACACTGAAGCTTTCTTT. Protein: CASSQAQRGNTEAFF.

The gene calls are TRBV5-1 and TRBJ2-7; weak D call: TRBD2 (5 bases). The CDR3 spans 14 residues. The germline gives CDR1 SGHRS, CDR2 YFSETQ. V lost 4 bases and J lost 7, with 18 bases in between. In DNA, the CDR3 is TGCGCCAGCAGCATGGACGGGATTGTGAGGGAGCAGTACTTC. This codes for CASSMDGIVREQYF. Filled out from reference TRBV5-1 and TRBJ2-7, the complete variable domain reads KAGVTQTPRYLIKTRGQQVTLSCSPISGHRSVSWYQQTPGQGLQFLFEYFSETQRNKGNFPGRFSGRQFSNSRSEMNVSTLELGDSALYLCASSMDGIVREQYFGPGTRLTVT.

This chain links TRBV27 with TRBJ2-3; TRBD2 matches 12 bases. CDR1 MNHEY and CDR2 SMNVEV come from the germline V gene (reference sequence). This CDR3 is built from 18 residues. Trimming at V came to 3 bases and at J to 6 bases, leaving 13 bases not matched to a gene. The CDR3 DNA follows: TGTGCCAGCAGTTTTGAGATGAGGACTAGCGGGAAGATGGATACGCAGTATTTT. This encodes CASSFEMRTSGKMDTQYF.

The chain has TRBV14 and TRBJ2-7, with 8 bases fitting TRBD2. CDR3 length: 15 residues. J lost 2 bases, V lost 1 base, and 4 bases had no gene match. Germline V gene data show CDR1 as SGHDN and CDR2 as FVKESK. The CDR3 bases are TGTGCCAGCAGCCAAGCGGGGGGGCTAACCTACGAGCAGTACTTC. Its protein product is CASSQAGGLTYEQYF.

The J gene is TRBJ2-2, the V gene TRBV29-1; TRBD1 agrees at 8 bases. Per germline, CDR1 SQVTM and CDR2 ANQGSEA. This CDR3 is 13 amino acids long. The J segment lost 7 bases and the V segment lost 6 bases, leaving 7 bases of the junction unmatched. As DNA, the CDR3 is TGCAGCGTCCACCAGGGGGCGGGCGGGGAGCTGTTTTTT. This translates into CSVHQGAGGELFF.

The DNA of the CDR3 is TGTGCCAGCAGTTTAACCCGAACAGGGGGCAGGGGGAAACTGTTTTTT. Translation gives CASSLTRTGGRGKLFF. The rearrangement joins TRBV27 to TRBJ1-4; TRBD1 aligns across 9 bases. This CDR3 is built from 16 residues. Germline CDR1 is MNHEY and CDR2 is SMNVEV (reference sequence). Trimming removed 2 bases from V and 11 bases from J; junction bases left unmatched: 12. The full variable domain, completed using reference TRBV27 and TRBJ1-4, is EAQVTQNPRYLITVTGKKLTVTCSQNMNHEYMSWYRQDPGLGLRQIYYSMNVEVTDKGDVPEGYKVSRKEKRNFPLILESPSPNQTSLYFCASSLTRTGGRGKLFFGSGTQLSVL.

This clone was seen a handful of times. Other DNA sequences in this sample translate to the same CDR3. The rearrangement links TRBV3-1 (or the pseudogene TRBV3-2) to TRBJ1-5; D gene unclear. Germline V gene data show CDR1 as LGHDT and CDR2 as YNNKEL (reference sequence). The CDR3 spans 13 residues. Trimming cost V 1 base and J 2 bases, with 3 bases left between them. This CDR3 reads CASSQGGNQPQHF. The CDR3 DNA is TGTGCCAGCAGCCAAGGGGGCAATCAGCCCCAGCATTTT.

The chain joins TRBV11-3 to TRBJ1-1; no definite D call. V lost 5 bases and J 2 bases, leaving 9 bases between the germline ends. The CDR3 has 13 amino acids. The germline V gene has CDR1 SGHNT and CDR2 YENEEA. CDR3 region: CASSPFRNTEAFF. The DNA for the CDR3 is TGTGCCAGCAGCCCCTTTCGAAACACTGAAGCTTTCTTT. The variable domain in full, completed from reference TRBV11-3 and TRBJ1-1, reads EAGVVQSPRYKIIEKKQPVAFWCNPISGHNTLYWYLQNLGQGPELLIRYENEEAVDDSQLPKDRFSAERLKGVDSTLKIQPAELGDSAVYLCASSPFRNTEAFFGQGTRLTVV.

V is TRBV6-5 and J is TRBJ1-1; D is unclear. Germline CDR1 reads MNHEY; CDR2 reads SVGAGI. The V gene lost 2 bases and the J gene lost 7 bases, with 11 bases spanning the gap. There are 13 residues in the CDR3. The CDR3 region has the DNA TGTGCCAGCAGTTACGGCCGGACCCTTGAAGCTTTCTTT. Amino acids: CASSYGRTLEAFF.

V and J are TRBV4-2 and TRBJ2-2; D is undetermined. The CDR3 is made up of 11 amino acids. Between the trimmed V and J ends, which lost 3 bases and 7 bases, there was a span of 3 bases. Looked up from germline, CDR1 is LGHNA and CDR2 is YNFKEQ. This CDR3 reads CASSQGGELFF. DNA for the CDR3: TGTGCCAGCAGCCAGGGCGGGGAGCTGTTTTTT.

The chain couples TRBV24-1 to TRBJ1-2; D remains ambiguous. Per germline, CDR1 KGHDR and CDR2 SFDVKD. This CDR3 has 13 amino acids. V was clipped by 4 bases and J by 0 bases, with 5 bases between them. The CDR3 protein is CATSEGSNYGYTF. CDR3 sequence (DNA): TGTGCCACCAGTGAAGGATCTAACTATGGCTACACCTTC.